This T cell receptor (beta chain) came from a study of cytomegalovirus exposure and HLA in healthy donors. About the research overall: As an earlier analysis found, 180 million or so T cells yielded 90 million to 140 million unique TCR beta sequences. The Caucasian-associated ancestry cluster held under 90% of a few hundred genotyped donors. General study points: Analysis was carried out at a later point, and it linked a missense DCLRE1C variant to TCR beta V- and J-gene trimming. The study carried out a later analysis of TCR beta sequences. It associated some 17,000 of them with specific HLA alleles at a false discovery rate of 0.05.

Only a few counts were recorded for this clone. What it binds is unknown. V was clipped by 4 bases and J by 4 bases, with 8 bases between them. This CDR3 spans 13 amino acids. Germline values: CDR1 ENHRY, CDR2 SYGVKD. The primer mix had 60 Vbeta and 13 Jbeta primers. Using immunoSEQ multiplex PCR, the repertoire was profiled, and TCRdb retains in-frame clones only, with some absent. The sample holds 250,000 to 350,000 clones; about 80% are singletons and the top ten take about 0.28%. Input material: PBMCs. This clonotype was sampled from a girl aged 2-10 years in good health and CMV-seronegative. The genes are TRBV10-3 and TRBJ1-5; the D gene is possibly TRBD1 (5 bases). CDR3 nucleotides: TGTGCCATCAGTGGGGGGGGGAATCAGCCCCAGCATTTT. This gives the protein CAISGGGNQPQHF.